A selection of T cell receptor beta chains follows, all from one sample in a study of blood T cell repertoires in COVID-19. Profiled with immunoSEQ multiplex PCR; TCRdb holds only in-frame clones, not every one. The profile shows some 30,000 clones, roughly nine tenths of them singletons. The sample consisted of peripheral blood. The receptors were gathered from a man in his fifties or sixties with active COVID-19. Both conserved end residues are part of each CDR3. Fields, in order: V gene, clone size, D gene, J gene, CDR3 DNA, CDR3 protein. The D gene is left open where the match is weak. Not every row has a clone size; where given, it reads once, few, many or a size class.

>TRBV12-3/TRBV12-4|few|-|TRBJ1-5
TGTGCCAGCAGTTTGTACCAGAATCAGCCCCAGCATTTT
CASSLYQNQPQHF
>TRBV10-2|once|-|TRBJ1-5
TGCGCCAGCCGCCCCGGGACATTCGGTGTGAACAATCAGCCCCAGCATTTT
CASRPGTFGVNNQPQHF
>TRBV6-5|-|-|TRBJ1-3
TGTGCCAGCAGTTCAGGACAGAGCTCTGGAAACACCATATATTTT
CASSSGQSSGNTIYF
>TRBV28|-|TRBD2|TRBJ2-1
TGTGCCAGCAGTTTGGCGGGAGCCCCCTACAATGAGCAGTTCTTC
CASSLAGAPYNEQFF
>TRBV11-3|-|-|TRBJ1-1
TGTGCCAGCAGCTTAGGGAGAGCGAACACTGAAGCTTTCTTT
CASSLGRANTEAFF
>TRBV7-8|-|-|TRBJ1-5
TGTGCCAGCCACCCGGGGGGGAATCAGCCCCAGCATTTT
CASHPGGNQPQHF
>TRBV29-1|few|TRBD2|TRBJ2-7
TGCAGCGTACCCACTAGCGGGGGACCCTACGAGCAGTACTTC
CSVPTSGGPYEQYF
>TRBV28|-|TRBD2|TRBJ2-1
TGTGCCAGCAGTCCAACTAGCGGGAGACGCAATGAGCAGTTCTTC
CASSPTSGRRNEQFF
>TRBV19|-|-|TRBJ2-1
TGTGCCAGTAGTATAGATCTTGCGGGAGAGCAGTTCTTC
CASSIDLAGEQFF
>TRBV9|once|-|TRBJ2-5
TGTGCCAGCAGCGTTGGGACTCCCCCGCAAGCGACCCAGTACTTC
CASSVGTPPQATQYF
>TRBV19|-|TRBD1|TRBJ2-7
TGTGCCAGTAGTGCAACCGGGACAGCCTACGAGCAGTACTTC
CASSATGTAYEQYF
>TRBV5-4|-|-|TRBJ2-3
TGTGCCAGCAGCTCAAGACAGGCTAGCACAGATACGCAGTATTTT
CASSSRQASTDTQYF
>TRBV15|-|TRBD1|TRBJ2-1
TGTGCCACCAGCAGGGGGGACAGAAACAATGAGCAGTTCTTC
CATSRGDRNNEQFF
>TRBV7-8|-|TRBD1|TRBJ1-1
TGTGCCAGCAGCCGGACAGGGACCTTTGAAGCTTTCTTT
CASSRTGTFEAFF
>TRBV4-2|-|-|TRBJ2-1
TGTGCCAGCAGCCAAGTGGGGGCGGTATATTGGAGTGAGCAGTTCTTC
CASSQVGAVYWSEQFF
>TRBV12-3/TRBV12-4|-|TRBD1|TRBJ2-7
TGTGCCAGCAGTCCGGACAGGGGCGAGCAGTACTTC
CASSPDRGEQYF
>TRBV6-6|-|TRBD2|TRBJ2-1
TGTGCCAGCAGTTACTCCCAGCGGGGAAATTACAATGAGCAGTTCTTC
CASSYSQRGNYNEQFF
>TRBV21-1|-|-|TRBJ1-2
TGTGCCAGCAGCAAAGGGGAACAGGGGGACTATGGCTACACCTTC
CASSKGEQGDYGYTF
>TRBV7-2|-|-|TRBJ1-5
TGTGCCAGCAGCTTAGGGTTCGGTAGGGGTGGTCAGCCCCAGCATTTT
CASSLGFGRGGQPQHF
>TRBV4-2|-|-|TRBJ2-6
TGTGCCAGCAGCCCCCAGGGCTCTGGGGCCAACGTCCTGACTTTC
CASSPQGSGANVLTF
>TRBV5-1|-|-|TRBJ2-2
TGCGCCAGCAGCTTGGACCCCTCGGGCGGGGAGCTGTTTTTT
CASSLDPSGGELFF
>TRBV29-1|-|TRBD2|TRBJ2-3
TGCAGCGTTTCCGGGACTAGCGGGAGGGCCAGCACAGATACGCAGTATTTT
CSVSGTSGRASTDTQYF
>TRBV2|-|-|TRBJ1-5
TGTGCCAGCAGTTGGGCGAGGGATAGCAATCAGCCCCAGCATTTT
CASSWARDSNQPQHF
>TRBV2|few|TRBD2|TRBJ2-7
TGTGCCACCTCCGGACTAGCGGGAGAATACGAGCAGTACTTC
CATSGLAGEYEQYF
>TRBV5-1|few|-|TRBJ1-6
TGCGCCAGCAGCTTGGTCGGCGACAGAGGCTCACCCCTCCACTTT
CASSLVGDRGSPLHF